This TCR beta chain derives from a study of blood T cell repertoires in COVID-19. At the level of the study: T cells, B-cell-depleted T cells, or PBMCs supplied cDNA or gDNA.

Per the germline V gene, CDR1 is MGHDK and CDR2 is SYGVNS. The CDR3 extends over 14 amino acids. J was trimmed by 7 bases and V by 2 bases; bases with no gene match: 6. Authors' data handling: Reference gene primers were amplified, and this amplification served to estimate nucleated cell counts. Only in-frame clones appear in the TCRdb table, and some are missing; sequencing was by immunoSEQ multiplex PCR. V, J and clone size were drawn from that table, and D and trimming were deduced from the DNA. Among 150,000 to 200,000 clones, roughly nine tenths were seen once, and the ten largest hold roughly 11%.

Sequenced sample: peripheral blood. The V and J genes are TRBV25-1 and TRBJ2-7; TRBD1 matches 9 bases. This TCR was recovered from a woman aged 60-70 years with COVID-19, enrolled during active disease. The CDR3: CASSETGGPREQYF. DNA of the CDR3: TGTGCCAGCAGTGAAACAGGGGGCCCGAGAGAGCAGTACTTC.